This TCR beta chain was identified during a study of regulatory T cells in long-lasting Graves disease. Regarding time point: newly diagnosed GD, antithyroid drugs for less than 3 months. PBMC-extracted RNA yielded the TCR library. Both iRepertoire HTBI primers and Arm-PCR of CDR3 regions were used to build the TCR beta libraries. TCRdb used MiXCR to reprocess the multiplex PCR reads, holding one entry per CDR3 protein. The sample has hundreds of thousands of distinct CDR3 sequences; around 15% are singletons. This clonotype was counted between two and nine times. Looked up from germline, CDR1 is LGHNA and CDR2 is YNFKEQ. The junction had 9 bases not matched to a gene; V was cut back by 5 bases and J by 5 bases. This CDR3 spans 15 amino acids. This same sample was also part of a study on T cells in Graves' hyperthyroidism and ophthalmopathy.

The TCR comes from a woman aged 25 to 45 with Graves disease. The chain employs TRBV4-2 and TRBJ1-5; 7 bases align to TRBD1. The sequences come from peripheral blood mononuclear cells (PBMCs), collected at new diagnosis, from a patient treated with antithyroid drugs. CDR3 coding DNA: TGTGCCAGCAGCTACAACCGGGACAGTTATCAGCCCCAGCATTTT. Translating gives CASSYNRDSYQPQHF.